The 9 T cell receptor beta chains below were found in one sample sequenced in a study of T cell changes during pregnancy in multiple sclerosis (dated by TCRdb to about 2019). Receptors were amplified or captured by the immunoSEQ multiplex PCR assay. This immuneACCESS table, as held by TCRdb, lists in-frame sequences with V and J called but not all clones. Of the missing ones, under half trace to an unresolved V gene in checked studies; the others have no known cause. This sample has tens of thousands of clones in its table, and 80% to 95% of those were observed once. The ten largest make up 0.15% to 0.2% of the sample. Specimen: CD4+ T cells from peripheral blood mononuclear cells, collected after pregnancy. The receptors stem from a female donor in good health, enrolled as a control in a pregnancy study.

CDR3 sequence (DNA): TGTGCCAGCGGACAGGATCACTACGAGCAGTACTTC. Amino acids: CASGQDHYEQYF. The chain is built from TRBV2 and TRBJ2-7; 7 bases agree with TRBD1. The CDR3 covers 12 residues. Germline V CDR1 and CDR2: SNHLY, FYNNEI. Trimming cost V 8 bases and J 3 bases; bases outside gene matches: 4.

The table lists this clone with a count of one. The chain uses TRBV5-5 and TRBJ2-5; the match to TRBD1 covers 8 bases. The length of the CDR3 is 14 residues. Germline loops: CDR1 SGHKS, CDR2 YYEKEE (reference sequence). V dropped 6 bases and J dropped 4; count of bases not matched to a gene: 8. CDR3 region: CASTNSRGRETQYF. In DNA form, the CDR3 reads TGTGCCAGCACCAACTCCAGGGGGCGAGAGACCCAGTACTTC.

This sequence joins TRBV7-2 and TRBJ2-1; the D gene is possibly TRBD2 (6 bases). The CDR3 covers 15 residues. Germline CDR1 SGHTA, CDR2 FQGNSA. V gave up 4 bases and J gave up 3 bases, with 13 bases separating them. The CDR3 reads CASSWVRLGYNEQFF. The CDR3 DNA reads as TGTGCCAGCAGCTGGGTCAGACTAGGCTACAATGAGCAGTTCTTC. Together with reference TRBV7-2 and TRBJ2-1, the CDR3 gives the full variable domain: GAGVSQSPSNKVTEKGKDVELRCDPISGHTALYWYRQSLGQGLEFLIYFQGNSAPDKSGLPSDRFSAERTGGSVSTLTIQRTQQEDSAVYLCASSWVRLGYNEQFFGPGTRLTVL.

This rearrangement joins TRBV2 to TRBJ2-7, with 7 bases identical to TRBD1. This CDR3 has 14 residues. The V gene end was trimmed by 6 bases and the J gene end by 0 bases; junction bases not matched to a gene: 5. Germline CDR1 SNHLY, CDR2 FYNNEI. The CDR3 here is CASRGDRFSYEQYF. Here the CDR3 DNA reads TGTGCCAGCAGGGGGGACAGATTCTCCTACGAGCAGTACTTC. The full variable domain, its missing parts supplied by reference TRBV2 and TRBJ2-7, is EPEVTQTPSHQVTQMGQEVILRCVPISNHLYFYWYRQILGQKVEFLVSFYNNEISEKSEIFDDQFSVERPDGSNFTLKIRSTKLEDSAMYFCASRGDRFSYEQYFGPGTRLTVT.

The rearrangement uses TRBV6-4 and TRBJ2-1; TRBD1 is a possible D gene (6 bases). V gave up 5 bases and J gave up 8 bases, with 13 bases separating them. CDR1 and CDR2 from the germline V gene are MRHNA and SNTAGT. The CDR3 extends over 13 amino acids. This CDR3 reads CASSPQGWDEQFF. CDR3 in DNA: TGTGCCAGCAGTCCTCAGGGGTGGGATGAGCAGTTCTTC.

This rearrangement joins TRBV5-4 to TRBJ1-1, with 9 bases identical to TRBD1. CDR3 length: 13 residues. CDR1 is SGHNT, CDR2 YYREEE, per germline (reference sequence). V lost 0 bases, J lost 6 bases, and 0 bases stayed unmatched. Here the CDR3 reads CASSLGTGAEAFF. The DNA for the CDR3 is TGTGCCAGCAGCTTGGGGACAGGGGCTGAAGCTTTCTTT.

The chain uses TRBV18 and TRBJ1-2; 7 bases are shared with TRBD1. V trimming: 3 bases; J trimming: 8 bases; junction bases outside the gene matches: 6. The CDR3 length is 13 residues. Germline CDR1 KGHSH, CDR2 LQKENI. CDR3 region: CASSPDTGVGYTF. Written as DNA, the CDR3 is TGTGCCAGCTCACCCGATACAGGGGTCGGCTACACCTTC.

This rearrangement joins TRBV4-3 to TRBJ1-3; D is unresolved. The CDR3 is made up of 16 amino acids. Germline V gene data show CDR1 as LGHNA and CDR2 as YSLEER. V was shortened by 1 base and J by 0 bases, with 10 bases between the two germline ends. CDR3 region: CASSQVHSSSGNTIYF. Here the CDR3 DNA reads TGCGCCAGCAGCCAAGTCCATTCGAGCTCTGGAAACACCATATATTTT.

The chain is built from TRBV7-9 and TRBJ2-6; D is unclear. The CDR3 is made up of 15 amino acids. The V gene's germline CDR1 is SEHNR and CDR2 FQNEAQ (reference sequence). V lost 5 bases, J lost 1 base, and 9 bases lay in between. The CDR3 loop reads CASSPRLSGANVLTF. The CDR3 DNA reads as TGTGCCAGCAGCCCGCGGCTATCTGGGGCCAACGTCCTGACTTTC.